The 31 T cell receptor beta chains presented below share a single source sample, sequenced in a study of blood T cell repertoires in COVID-19. Profiling relied on immunoSEQ multiplex PCR, and the TCRdb table lists in-frame clones only, not all of them. The table has 60,000 to 65,000 clones, roughly 86% seen once. The sequencing input was peripheral blood. The receptors originated from a man aged 50 to 59 with active COVID-19.

The rearrangement links TRBV25-1 to TRBJ1-4; D perhaps matches TRBD1 (6 bases). V gave up 3 bases and J gave up 5 bases, with 13 bases separating them. Germline CDR1 and CDR2: MGHDK and SYGVNS. The CDR3 sequence is 15 residues long. The CDR3 here is CASSERGLWNEKLFF. As DNA, the CDR3 is TGTGCCAGCAGTGAGCGGGGGCTATGGAATGAAAAACTGTTTTTT.

This chain connects TRBV7-9 to TRBJ2-3, with a weak D call TRBD2 (6 bases). This CDR3 region has 15 residues. Trimming removed 5 bases at V and 6 bases at J, with 18 bases between. Germline V CDR1 and CDR2: SEHNR, FQNEAQ (reference sequence). The CDR3 loop is CASSPRGNPLDTQYF. The CDR3 DNA reads as TGTGCCAGCAGCCCACGGGGGAACCCTCTGGATACGCAGTATTTT. Filled out from reference TRBV7-9 and TRBJ2-3, the complete variable domain reads DTGVSQNPRHKITKRGQNVTFRCDPISEHNRLYWYRQTLGQGPEFLTYFQNEAQLEKSRLLSDRFSAERPKGSFSTLEIQRTEQGDSAMYLCASSPRGNPLDTQYFGPGTRLTVL.

CDR3 in amino acids: CASSRRGRDPGGYGYTF. CDR3 DNA: TGTGCCAGCAGTCGAAGGGGGAGGGACCCCGGAGGGTATGGCTACACCTTC. V gene TRBV7-9 combines with J gene TRBJ1-2, with TRBD1 as a possible D gene (6 bases). CDR3 length: 17 residues. V lost 6 bases and J 5 bases, leaving 25 bases between the germline ends. Germline-derived CDR1 and CDR2 are SEHNR and FQNEAQ (reference sequence).

The chain uses TRBV19 and TRBJ2-3; D gene uncertain. V gave up 6 bases and J gave up 11 bases, with 18 bases separating them. The CDR3 is 13 amino acids. Germline lookup yields CDR1 LNHDA and CDR2 SQIVND (reference sequence). The CDR3: CASSRQDDLMQYF. In DNA, the CDR3 is TGTGCCAGTAGCCGTCAGGATGACCTAATGCAGTATTTT.

This clone was detected once. This chain connects TRBV2 to TRBJ2-1; TRBD1 might be the D (5 bases). The V gene's germline CDR1 is SNHLY and CDR2 FYNNEI. V was cut by 4 bases and J by 2 bases, with 6 bases left in between. This CDR3 has 13 residues. The CDR3 here is CASSGQPYNEQFF. For the CDR3, the DNA is TGTGCCAGCAGTGGACAGCCCTACAATGAGCAGTTCTTC.

The V gene is TRBV2, the J gene TRBJ1-1, with 8 bases identical to TRBD1. The CDR3 contains 17 residues. J gave up 5 bases and V 0 bases, and 11 bases lay outside the gene matches. Germline V gene data show CDR1 as SNHLY and CDR2 as FYNNEI. CDR3 in DNA: TGTGCCAGCAGTGAAGCGGAGACAGGGGTGACCCTTACTGAAGCTTTCTTT. Translating it yields CASSEAETGVTLTEAFF.

CDR3 sequence: CAWCLNLGNTIYF. The DNA of the CDR3 is TGTGCCTGGTGTCTAAACCTTGGAAACACCATATATTTT. The chain couples TRBV30 to TRBJ1-3; no reliable D call. V was cut by 5 bases and J by 3 bases, with 11 bases left in between. The CDR3 runs to 13 residues. From germline, CDR1 is GTSNPN and CDR2 SVGIG (reference sequence).

This clone was seen only once. The rearrangement links TRBV4-1 to TRBJ2-3; D might be TRBD1 (6 bases). Between the trimmed V and J ends, which lost 1 base and 5 bases, there was a span of 22 bases. CDR1 and CDR2 from the germline V gene are MGHRA and YSYEKL. There are 18 residues in the CDR3. This CDR3 is CASSQGPSRGPLGDTQYF. DNA of the CDR3: TGCGCCAGCAGCCAAGGGCCTAGCAGGGGCCCCTTAGGAGATACGCAGTATTTT.

The chain recombines TRBV19 with TRBJ2-6; D is perhaps TRBD1 (5 bases). V was pared by 4 bases and J by 0 bases, with 10 bases between. Germline loops: CDR1 LNHDA, CDR2 SQIVND (reference sequence). The CDR3 totals 16 residues. CDR3 sequence: CASSSQTVSGANVLTF. In DNA form, the CDR3 reads TGTGCCAGTAGTAGCCAGACAGTCTCTGGGGCCAACGTCCTGACTTTC. Full variable domain (missing parts from reference TRBV19 and TRBJ2-6): DGGITQSPKYLFRKEGQNVTLSCEQNLNHDAMYWYRQDPGQGLRLIYYSQIVNDFQKGDIAEGYSVSREKKESFPLTVTSAQKNPTAFYLCASSSQTVSGANVLTFGAGSRLTVL.

V usage is TRBV5-6 and J usage is TRBJ1-4; 11 bases map to TRBD1. Germline CDR1 is SGHDT and CDR2 is YYEEEE. This CDR3 is 14 amino acids long. Trimming cost V 4 bases and J 8 bases; bases outside gene matches: 4. The CDR3 sequence: CASSRRDRGEKLFF. In nucleotides, the CDR3 is TGTGCCAGCAGCCGCCGGGACAGGGGGGAAAAACTGTTTTTT.

This chain joins TRBV4-1 and TRBJ2-1; tentative D call: TRBD1 (5 bases). Germline V CDR1 and CDR2: MGHRA, YSYEKL. V gave up 0 bases and J gave up 9 bases, with 12 bases separating them. This CDR3 is 14 amino acids long. The CDR3 nucleotides read TGCGCCAGCAGCCAAGATTTGAGTAGGGGTGAGCAGTTCTTC. As protein: CASSQDLSRGEQFF.

In its sample, this clone was seen a few times. The chain carries TRBV5-6 and TRBJ2-7; D is perhaps TRBD1 (6 bases). This CDR3 comprises 14 residues. Germline assignment: CDR1 SGHDT and CDR2 YYEEEE. The V end lost 6 bases, the J end lost 1 base, and 14 bases lay between the germline ends. The CDR3 nucleotides are TGTGCCAGCAAGCCGGCAGGGGTTTCCTACGAGCAGTACTTC. Translated: CASKPAGVSYEQYF. Drawing the rest from reference TRBV5-6 and TRBJ2-7, the complete variable domain is DAGVTQSPTHLIKTRGQQVTLRCSPKSGHDTVSWYQQALGQGPQFIFQYYEEEERQRGNFPDRFSGHQFPNYSSELNVNALLLGDSALYLCASKPAGVSYEQYFGPGTRLTVT.

A single count supports this clone. The rearrangement joins TRBV28 to TRBJ2-6; no definite D call. This CDR3 has 14 residues. The V gene lost 2 bases and the J gene lost 4 bases, with 6 bases spanning the gap. Germline assignment: CDR1 MDHEN and CDR2 SYDVKM. The CDR3 reads CASSLILGANVLTF. CDR3 DNA: TGTGCCAGCAGTTTAATTCTGGGGGCCAACGTCCTGACTTTC.

V and J are TRBV11-2 and TRBJ1-2; 7 positions agree with TRBD1. CDR1 is SGHAT, CDR2 FQNNGV, per germline. The CDR3 totals 18 residues. With 0 bases clipped from V and 3 bases from J, the junction kept 13 bases outside the gene matches. CDR3 sequence (DNA): TGTGCCAGCAGCTTAGAAACGCCAATCGACAGGGACGACTATGGCTACACCTTC. The encoded protein is CASSLETPIDRDDYGYTF. Full variable domain (rest looked up from reference TRBV11-2 and TRBJ1-2): EAGVAQSPRYKIIEKRQSVAFWCNPISGHATLYWYQQILGQGPKLLIQFQNNGVVDDSQLPKDRFSAERLKGVDSTLKIQPAKLEDSAVYLCASSLETPIDRDDYGYTFGSGTRLTVV.

The V call is TRBV19, the J call TRBJ1-5; no definite D call. Trimming took off 5 bases at V and 0 bases at J, with 5 bases between the two ends. CDR1 LNHDA and CDR2 SQIVND come from the germline V gene (reference sequence). There are 13 residues in the CDR3. CDR3 DNA sequence: TGTGCCAGTAGTGACTATAGCAATCAGCCCCAGCATTTT. Encoded protein: CASSDYSNQPQHF. Based on the CDR3 plus reference TRBV19 and TRBJ1-5, the full variable domain is DGGITQSPKYLFRKEGQNVTLSCEQNLNHDAMYWYRQDPGQGLRLIYYSQIVNDFQKGDIAEGYSVSREKKESFPLTVTSAQKNPTAFYLCASSDYSNQPQHFGDGTRLSIL.

The gene calls are TRBV30 and TRBJ2-7, with 8 bases aligning to TRBD1. Trimming removed 2 bases from V and 5 bases from J; junction bases left unmatched: 2. The germline V gene has CDR1 GTSNPN and CDR2 SVGIG (reference sequence). The CDR3 has 12 residues. CDR3 DNA: TGTGCCTGGAGTCAGGGGGCCAACGAGCAGTACTTC. Its translation: CAWSQGANEQYF.

The chain has TRBV5-4 and TRBJ2-3, with 7 bases aligning to TRBD1. Trimming took 5 bases from V and 2 from J; bases not matched to a gene: 11. The CDR3 spans 16 residues. The germline V gene has CDR1 SGHNT and CDR2 YYREEE (reference sequence). The chain's CDR3 is CASSYRGSPLTDTQYF. The CDR3 DNA sequence: TGTGCCAGCAGTTACAGGGGTTCTCCGCTCACAGATACGCAGTATTTT.

V and J are TRBV29-1 and TRBJ1-2, with 9 positions matching TRBD1. Germline V gene lookup returns CDR1 SQVTM and CDR2 ANQGSEA. The V and J ends lost 5 bases and 5 bases, in that order; junction bases with no gene match: 6. The CDR3 runs 13 residues. CDR3 in amino acids: CSVTLGTGYGYTF. CDR3 coding DNA: TGCAGCGTTACTCTCGGGACAGGGTATGGCTACACCTTC.

The chain couples TRBV5-1 to TRBJ2-3, with a weak D call TRBD1 (5 bases). Germline lookup yields CDR1 SGHRS and CDR2 YFSETQ. This CDR3 spans 15 amino acids. V shed 5 bases and J shed 4 bases, with 17 bases lying between them. CDR3 nucleotide sequence: TGCGCCAGCAGGAATAGGGGCACCGGCCCAGATACGCAGTATTTT. It specifies CASRNRGTGPDTQYF.

The CDR3 DNA is TGCAGCGTCCCCGGGGGAGGGAACGAGCAGTACTTC. It translates to CSVPGGGNEQYF. This chain uses TRBV29-1 with TRBJ2-7, with 7 nucleotides matching TRBD2. This CDR3 is built from 12 residues. Per the germline V gene, CDR1 is SQVTM and CDR2 is ANQGSEA. V lost 6 bases, J lost 5 bases, and 7 bases stayed unmatched.

The chain combines TRBV7-8 with TRBJ1-2, with 8 bases lining up with TRBD1. The length of the CDR3 is 13 residues. The V gene's germline CDR1 is SGHVS and CDR2 FQNEAQ. The J segment lost 6 bases and the V segment lost 5 bases, leaving 5 bases of the junction unmatched. This CDR3 reads CASSKRTGNGYTF. CDR3 DNA sequence: TGTGCCAGCAGCAAACGGACAGGGAATGGCTACACCTTC.

This chain connects TRBV11-2 to TRBJ2-2; TRBD2 is a possible D gene (5 bases). The CDR3 covers 16 residues. CDR1 and CDR2 (germline): SGHAT, FQNNGV. V was trimmed by 5 bases and J by 5 bases, leaving 18 bases between them. The CDR3 sequence: CASSKVRGDRTGELFF. CDR3 bases: TGTGCCAGCAGCAAGGTCCGGGGAGATCGGACCGGGGAGCTGTTTTTT.

The chain employs TRBV30 and TRBJ2-7; D may be TRBD1 or TRBD2 (5 bases each). CDR1 and CDR2 from the germline V gene are GTSNPN and SVGIG (reference sequence). This CDR3 has 13 amino acids. The V end lost 8 bases, the J end lost 0 bases, and 14 bases lay between the germline ends. The CDR3 DNA reads as TGTGCCCGGGGACCCTTGAGCTCCTACGAGCAGTACTTC. It is translated as CARGPLSSYEQYF.

The chain uses TRBV6-6 and TRBJ1-2; 7 bases are a match to TRBD1. The trim removed 4 bases at V and 2 bases at J, leaving 4 bases unmatched. Germline CDR1 MNHNY, CDR2 SVGAGI (reference sequence). The CDR3 consists of 14 residues. The CDR3 region is CASSFVQGNYGYTF. CDR3 nucleotide sequence: TGTGCCAGCAGTTTCGTACAGGGGAACTATGGCTACACCTTC.

The chain recombines TRBV6-5 with TRBJ1-3; weak D call: TRBD1 (6 bases). With 0 bases removed from V and 1 base from J, the gap between germline ends came to 7 bases. The CDR3 totals 15 residues. Germline V gene sequence: CDR1 MNHEY, CDR2 SVGAGI. The CDR3 reads CASSYSQGSGNTIYF. The DNA of the CDR3 is TGTGCCAGCAGTTACTCACAGGGTTCTGGAAACACCATATATTTT.

J is TRBJ2-7 and V is TRBV4-2; 7 nucleotides match TRBD1. The CDR3 sequence is 13 residues long. The V and J ends lost 0 bases and 7 bases, in that order; junction bases with no gene match: 3. The germline V gene encodes CDR1 LGHNA and CDR2 YNFKEQ. CDR3 protein: CASSQEGGDEQYF. The DNA for the CDR3 is TGTGCCAGCAGCCAAGAAGGGGGCGATGAGCAGTACTTC.

This clone is categorized as large (0.1 to 1%). The chain joins TRBV6-2 or TRBV6-3 to TRBJ2-7; 12 nucleotides line up with TRBD1. Germline V gene lookup returns CDR1 MNHEY and CDR2 SVGEGT. This CDR3 is 16 amino acids long. With V trimmed by 3 bases and J by 3 bases, 6 bases remained unmatched. The CDR3 reads CASSYMGQGANYEQYF. CDR3 nucleotide sequence: TGTGCCAGCAGTTATATGGGACAGGGGGCGAACTACGAGCAGTACTTC.

The CDR3 DNA follows: TGTGCCAGCAGCAATCGTGGTGGCAGACTCCCAATGAACACTGAAGCTTTCTTT. Translating it yields CASSNRGGRLPMNTEAFF. The chain combines TRBV21-1 with TRBJ1-1. TRBV21-1 is a recognized pseudogene. The CDR3 consists of 18 residues.

This rearrangement joins TRBV7-2 to TRBJ2-2; 7 bases fit TRBD1. Per germline, CDR1 SGHTA and CDR2 FQGNSA. Unmatched junction bases numbered 14, after V lost 5 bases and J lost 8 bases. There are 16 residues in the CDR3. Here the CDR3 reads CASSPLGRGNSGELFF. The CDR3 DNA reads as TGTGCCAGCAGCCCCCTTGGCAGGGGGAACTCAGGGGAGCTGTTTTTT.

The chain employs TRBV19 and TRBJ1-1; TRBD1 matches 8 bases. The CDR3 length is 15 residues. Per germline, CDR1 LNHDA and CDR2 SQIVND (reference sequence). The trim removed 6 bases at V and 8 bases at J, leaving 14 bases unmatched. The CDR3 nucleotides read TGTGCCAGTAGGATACAACACACAGGGGGAGCAGAAGCTTTCTTT. Translating gives CASRIQHTGGAEAFF.

V gene TRBV2 combines with J gene TRBJ2-3, with D perhaps matching TRBD1 (5 bases). Germline loops: CDR1 SNHLY, CDR2 FYNNEI. The CDR3 length is 15 residues. The V end was cut by 2 bases, the J end by 8 bases, with 17 bases between. The CDR3 reads CASSEWGPTAGTQYF. The CDR3 coding sequence is TGTGCCAGCAGTGAATGGGGCCCAACTGCTGGTACGCAGTATTTT.